This T cell receptor beta chain is from a study of blood T cell repertoires in COVID-19. For the study at large: From the United States, Italy and Spain came samples of acute and convalescent COVID-19. T cells, B-cell-depleted T cells, or PBMCs provided the cDNA or gDNA that served as material.

The CDR3 covers 15 residues. Germline CDR1 and CDR2: LNHDA and SQIVND (reference sequence). The V segment lost 5 bases and the J segment 0 bases; nucleotides outside the gene matches: 4. Under the authors' procedure: By means of reference gene primer amplification, nucleated cell counts were estimated. Sequencing was performed with immunoSEQ multiplex PCR; in TCRdb, only in-frame clones are kept and a portion is missing. V and J calls and clone size are copied from that table; D and trimming were computed from the DNA. The sample contains roughly 81,000 clones, more than 70% of which appear only once.

The source material was peripheral blood. The sequence was obtained from a man older than 75 with active or convalescent COVID-19. The J gene is TRBJ1-5, the V gene TRBV19; 7 nucleotides line up with TRBD1. The CDR3 sequence is CASSAGTDSNQPQHF. The CDR3 region has the DNA TGTGCCAGTAGTGCAGGGACAGATAGCAATCAGCCCCAGCATTTT. Drawing the rest from reference TRBV19 and TRBJ1-5, the complete variable domain is DGGITQSPKYLFRKEGQNVTLSCEQNLNHDAMYWYRQDPGQGLRLIYYSQIVNDFQKGDIAEGYSVSREKKESFPLTVTSAQKNPTAFYLCASSAGTDSNQPQHFGDGTRLSIL.